This T cell receptor beta chain was identified during a study of T-cell memory formation after mild COVID-19. Germline V CDR1 and CDR2: LGHNA, YNFKEQ. The CDR3 covers 17 residues. The V segment lost 3 bases and the J segment 5 bases; nucleotides outside the gene matches: 9. Study-level results: Balance between CD4 and CD8 was seen in clones contracting day 15 to 85, and a CD4+ lean was seen in later expanders. Clones that contracted clustered mainly in CM and EM if CD4+ and in EMRA if CD8+.

This clonotype showed up just a few times. Its specificity is not known. TCRdb reanalysed the 5' RACE reads using MiXCR and keeps one entry per CDR3 protein. The table lists under 600,000 distinct CDR3 sequences, about 20% of them singletons, with 8.4% in the top ten. This TCR was recovered from an adult woman who had mild COVID-19 (a few samples of this study predate the infection). Cell type and time point are not known. Material for sequencing was PBMCs or a T cell subset sorted from them (not recorded which). The chain employs TRBV4-2 and TRBJ2-2; TRBD2 aligns across 10 bases. CDR3 residues: CASSQGSSGRKTGELFF. The CDR3 DNA is TGTGCCAGCAGCCAGGGGTCTAGCGGGAGAAAAACCGGGGAGCTGTTTTTT.